The clone carrying this T cell receptor beta chain has just a few counts. The antigen is not known. TCRdb used MiXCR to reprocess the RT-PCR reads, holding one entry per CDR3 protein. This table has 650,000 to 800,000 distinct CDR3 sequences, approximately 15% appearing once. This record comes from a study of response to subunit inactivated influenza vaccine. Findings of the study overall: T cells newly recruited by each seasonal influenza vaccination are few, the authors suggested.

Source: PBMCs from blood, taken 14 days before vaccination. The TCR sequence derives from a man between 45 and 60 years old who received an inactivated influenza vaccine.

The CDR3 sequence is CASSPDPTSTDTQYF. Written as DNA, the CDR3 is TGTGCCAGCAGCCCGGATCCGACTAGCACAGATACGCAGTATTTT. The chain uses TRBV3-1 and TRBJ2-3; D call uncertain. V lost 4 bases and J 0 bases, leaving 11 bases between the germline ends. Germline V lookup: CDR1 LGHDT, CDR2 YNNKEL (reference sequence). CDR3 size: 15 residues.